This T cell receptor (beta chain) was retrieved from a study of a mutant IDH1 vaccine in newly diagnosed glioma. Looking at the study overall: Previous treatment comprised radiotherapy, temozolomide, or both, mostly both.

As to time point: week 35, safety follow-up. In the vaccine, a single dose held 300 ug of the mutant IDH1 20-mer peptide, along with topical imiquimod. During weeks 1, 3, 5, 7, 11, 15, 19 and 23, patients received eight vaccinations. This table comes from immunoSEQ multiplex PCR, and its TCRdb copy is limited to in-frame clones, with some not included. The table has just over 65,000 clones, about four fifths seen once. The V gene's germline CDR1 is MNHEY and CDR2 SMNVEV (reference sequence). Trimming took 2 bases from V and 7 from J, leaving 11 bases between them. CDR3 size: 13 residues. In the case of this clone: The antigen is not known.

The chain joins TRBV27 to TRBJ1-2; the D is unclear. This receptor was obtained from a man younger than 35 with glioma. This sample comprised PBMCs, obtained from a glioma patient whose treatment included an IDH1 peptide vaccine. CDR3 DNA: TGTGCCAGCAGTTTACGAGGCGGAGTTGGCTACACCTTC. Translated, it gives CASSLRGGVGYTF.